Listed here are 19 T cell receptor beta chains from one sample, sequenced in a study of T cells of healthy individuals (dated by TCRdb to between 2018 and 2020). Libraries were made using 5' RACE. The run used an Illumina MiSeq. TCRdb trimmed public reads at Q25 via fastp, called clones via MiXCR and kept in-frame beta chains. For every CDR3 protein sequence, its rows merge into one entry that carries the most common genes and DNA. This sample has tens of thousands of distinct CDR3 sequences in its table, and 14% to 15% of those were observed once. Roughly 15% of the sample belongs to the ten largest clones. Receptors originate from a human donor in good health.

The rearrangement uses TRBV19 and TRBJ2-1; 11 nucleotides align to TRBD2. The junction had 12 bases not matched to a gene; V was cut back by 3 bases and J by 5 bases. The CDR3 extends over 18 amino acids. Germline loops: CDR1 LNHDA, CDR2 SQIVND (reference sequence). The CDR3 loop is CASSILRGSGRVDNEQFF. The CDR3 DNA sequence: TGTGCCAGTAGTATTTTGCGAGGTAGCGGGAGGGTCGACAATGAGCAGTTCTTC.

This clonotype has ten or more counts. The V call is TRBV18, the J call TRBJ2-4; TRBD2 matches 9 bases. Germline CDR1 reads KGHSH; CDR2 reads LQKENI. The CDR3 has 18 residues. J gave up 0 bases and V 2 bases, and 8 bases lay outside the gene matches. CDR3 protein: CASSPMGTSSLAKNIQYF. CDR3 in DNA: TGTGCCAGCTCACCAATGGGGACTAGCAGCCTAGCCAAAAACATTCAGTACTTC.

This clonotype was detected only a few times. V and J are TRBV6-2 or TRBV6-3 and TRBJ2-7; unclear D gene. Trimming left V 7 bases short and J 0 bases short, with 7 bases between. The CDR3 has 12 residues. The V gene's germline CDR1 is MNHEY and CDR2 SVGEGT. The CDR3 sequence is CASKPSSYEQYF. The DNA for the CDR3 is TGTGCCAGCAAACCCAGCTCCTACGAGCAGTACTTC.

This clonotype was seen repeatedly, ten times or more. The CDR3 protein is CASSPLPSTDTQYF. CDR3 sequence (DNA): TGTGCCAGCAGCCCCCTCCCTAGCACAGATACGCAGTATTTT. This sequence joins TRBV7-2 and TRBJ2-3; D is undetermined. Per the germline V gene, CDR1 is SGHTA and CDR2 is FQGNSA. There are 14 residues in the CDR3. Trimming stripped 5 bases from V and 0 bases from J, with 9 bases between. Looking up the rest from reference TRBV7-2 and TRBJ2-3 gives the full variable domain: GAGVSQSPSNKVTEKGKDVELRCDPISGHTALYWYRQSLGQGLEFLIYFQGNSAPDKSGLPSDRFSAERTGGSVSTLTIQRTQQEDSAVYLCASSPLPSTDTQYFGPGTRLTVL.

As regards this clonotype: A much bigger clone sits one base away, suggesting this may be a read error. J is TRBJ2-7 and V is TRBV12-3 or TRBV12-4, with D possibly matching TRBD2 (5 bases). There are 14 residues in the CDR3. CDR3 in amino acids: CACSSDSYSYEQYF. DNA of the CDR3: TGTGCCTGCAGTTCGGACTCCTACTCCTACGAGCAGTACTTC.

This chain links TRBV20-1 with TRBJ1-4; D gene ambiguous. The CDR3 spans 15 residues. CDR1 DFQATT and CDR2 SNEGSKA come from the germline V gene (reference sequence). Trimming pared 3 bases from V and 4 bases from J, leaving 15 bases between. This CDR3 reads CSARPLEGHNEKLFF. CDR3 nucleotide sequence: TGCAGTGCTAGGCCCTTGGAGGGCCATAATGAAAAACTGTTTTTT.

This chain joins TRBV4-3 and TRBJ2-1; D could derive from TRBD1 or TRBD2 (6 bases each). Per germline, CDR1 LGHNA and CDR2 YSLEER. The CDR3 is 15 amino acids. Trimming left V 1 base short and J 4 bases short, with 11 bases between. Here the CDR3 DNA reads TGCGCCAGCAGCCAAGCGGGGGCGCGATACAATGAGCAGTTCTTC. Protein sequence: CASSQAGARYNEQFF.

This chain joins TRBV19 and TRBJ2-5, with 7 bases aligning to TRBD1. Germline loops: CDR1 LNHDA, CDR2 SQIVND (reference sequence). V lost 9 bases and J lost 1; bases outside the gene matches: 5. CDR3 length: 13 residues. The CDR3 region has the DNA TGTGCCAGCTCCGGGACAGCCCAAGAGACCCAGTACTTC. Translation: CASSGTAQETQYF.

V and J are TRBV30 and TRBJ2-7; D call uncertain. This CDR3 region has 11 residues. Germline-derived CDR1 and CDR2 are GTSNPN and SVGIG (reference sequence). V shed 4 bases and J shed 4 bases, with 8 bases lying between them. The CDR3 region is CAWTMGYEQYF. CDR3 bases: TGTGCCTGGACCATGGGGTACGAGCAGTACTTC.

The rearrangement joins TRBV3-1 to TRBJ2-5; no clear D gene. From germline, CDR1 is LGHDT and CDR2 YNNKEL (reference sequence). The CDR3 is 13 residues long. Between the trimmed V and J ends, which lost 4 bases and 0 bases, there was a span of 6 bases. CDR3 residues: CASSRRHQETQYF. As DNA, the CDR3 is TGTGCCAGCAGCCGACGGCACCAAGAGACCCAGTACTTC.

The chain recombines TRBV11-2 with TRBJ1-1; TRBD1 is a possible D gene (6 bases). Looked up from germline, CDR1 is SGHAT and CDR2 is FQNNGV. This CDR3 is built from 15 residues. V was cut by 7 bases and J by 1 base, with 16 bases left in between. CDR3 sequence reads: CASNRPGQPNTEAFF. In DNA form, the CDR3 reads TGTGCCAGCAATCGACCAGGACAGCCGAACACTGAAGCTTTCTTT.

The J gene is TRBJ1-1, the V gene TRBV20-1; 7 bases fit TRBD1. The CDR3 runs 13 residues. The V gene end was trimmed by 6 bases and the J gene end by 6 bases; junction bases not matched to a gene: 10. Germline V gene data show CDR1 as DFQATT and CDR2 as SNEGSKA (reference sequence). This CDR3 reads CSAGGGGRSEAFF. The CDR3 bases are TGCAGTGCCGGAGGGGGCGGTCGCTCTGAAGCTTTCTTT.

This clonotype was recorded at least ten times. The chain couples TRBV7-2 to TRBJ1-2, with D tentatively TRBD1 (6 bases). Trimming stripped 1 base from V and 8 bases from J, with 11 bases between. From germline, CDR1 is SGHTA and CDR2 FQGNSA. The CDR3 is made up of 13 amino acids. CDR3 DNA sequence: TGTGCCAGCAGCTTAGAGGGGGTGGCGGGCTACACCTTC. It specifies CASSLEGVAGYTF.

This chain connects TRBV20-1 to TRBJ2-1; D is possibly TRBD1 (5 bases). Germline assignment: CDR1 DFQATT and CDR2 SNEGSKA (reference sequence). V was trimmed by 5 bases and J by 3 bases, leaving 11 bases between them. This CDR3 has 13 amino acids. CDR3 sequence reads: CSAARDHYNEQFF. In nucleotides, the CDR3 is TGCAGTGCTGCCAGGGATCACTACAATGAGCAGTTCTTC.

The table lists this clonotype with a few counts. The chain is built from TRBV2 and TRBJ2-7, with D perhaps assigned TRBD1 or TRBD2 (5 bases each). The CDR3 covers 12 residues. CDR1 is SNHLY, CDR2 FYNNEI, per germline. V lost 7 bases, J lost 5 bases, and 12 bases lay in between. CDR3 amino acids: CASTFREHEQYF. The CDR3 nucleotides read TGTGCCAGCACCTTCAGGGAGCACGAGCAGTACTTC.

As for this clonotype: The CDR3 ends on some other residue instead of the conserved phenylalanine or tryptophan, so this is likely a read error. This chain uses TRBV9 with TRBJ2-3; TRBD2 might be the D (6 bases). Trimming stripped 3 bases from V and 5 bases from J, with 13 bases between. CDR1 and CDR2 (germline): SGDLS, YYNGEE. The CDR3 consists of 14 residues. Here the CDR3 reads CASSAGLGGDTQYS. For the CDR3, the DNA is TGTGCCAGCAGCGCCGGACTGGGGGGAGATACGCAGTATTCT.

This clonotype was detected many times. CDR3 bases: TGTGCCAGCAGCTTCCCTAACACTGAAGCTTTCTTT. Encoded protein: CASSFPNTEAFF. The chain recombines TRBV7-9 with TRBJ1-1, with D uncertain. The V gene's germline CDR1 is SEHNR and CDR2 FQNEAQ (reference sequence). V gave up 3 bases and J gave up 2 bases, with 4 bases separating them. This CDR3 is 12 amino acids long.

In this sample, this clonotype turned up many times. This sequence joins TRBV27 and TRBJ2-3, with 9 positions matching TRBD1. Germline CDR1 is MNHEY and CDR2 is SMNVEV (reference sequence). Losses at the gene ends were 6 bases for V and 0 bases for J; bases not matched to a gene: 1. The CDR3 totals 14 residues. The CDR3 DNA sequence: TGTGCCAGCAGGACAGGGGGGAGCACAGATACGCAGTATTTT. The encoded protein is CASRTGGSTDTQYF.

In its sample, this clonotype was seen many times. The rearrangement links TRBV6-5 to TRBJ1-1; D gene ambiguous. CDR1 and CDR2 from the germline V gene are MNHEY and SVGAGI. V gave up 4 bases and J gave up 1 base, with 7 bases separating them. This CDR3 has 13 residues. The CDR3 nucleotides are TGTGCCAGCAGTTGGGCCCCGAACACTGAAGCTTTCTTT. This sequence encodes CASSWAPNTEAFF.